This TCR beta chain was captured by sequencing in a study of blood T cell repertoires in COVID-19. This CDR3 is built from 15 residues. Germline assignment: CDR1 LGHDT and CDR2 YNNKEL (reference sequence). V dropped 4 bases and J dropped 0 bases, with 9 bases sitting between them. Produced via immunoSEQ multiplex PCR; TCRdb's table is partial and in-frame only. The table records under 110,000 clones, roughly nine tenths of them present only once. The sample consisted of peripheral blood. V is TRBV3-1 (or the pseudogene TRBV3-2) and J is TRBJ2-2; TRBD1 might be the D (6 bases). The TCR comes from a man aged 45-65 years with acute or convalescent COVID-19. CDR3 amino acids: CASSPRGTNTGELFF. DNA of the CDR3: TGTGCCAGCAGCCCCAGGGGTACGAACACCGGGGAGCTGTTTTTT.